This T cell receptor (beta chain) was retrieved from a study of PD-1 blockade in mismatch repair-deficient tumors. The repertoire was sequenced with immunoSEQ multiplex PCR; TCRdb's copy has only in-frame clones and lacks some. The sample lists about 79,000 clones; approximately 80% were seen once. As for this clone: Its antigen is not known.

General study findings and limits: Tumor-resident clones, often undetectable pretreatment in blood, expanded then contracted after pembrolizumab.

The length of the CDR3 is 14 residues. The germline V gene encodes CDR1 SGHRS and CDR2 YFSETQ. V lost 1 base and J lost 9, with 16 bases in between. Every patient had mismatch repair deficiency by PCR or immunohistochemistry. The sequences come from peripheral blood, collected 44 weeks after starting pembrolizumab. The V and J genes are TRBV5-1 and TRBJ1-1; perhaps TRBD1 as D (6 bases). The receptor was isolated from an adult with mismatch repair-deficient cancer. The CDR3 DNA reads as TGCGCCAGCAGCTTGCCGGGACACCTAGGGAAAGCTTTCTTT. Translation gives CASSLPGHLGKAFF.